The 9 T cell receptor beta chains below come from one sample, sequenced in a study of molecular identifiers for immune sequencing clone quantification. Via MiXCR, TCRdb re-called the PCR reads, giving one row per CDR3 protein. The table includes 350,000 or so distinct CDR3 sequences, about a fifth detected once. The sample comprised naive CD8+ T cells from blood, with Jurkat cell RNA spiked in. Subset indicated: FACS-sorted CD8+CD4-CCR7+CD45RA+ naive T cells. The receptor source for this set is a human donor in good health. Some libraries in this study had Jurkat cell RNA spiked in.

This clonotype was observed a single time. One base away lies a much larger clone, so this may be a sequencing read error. This chain's CDR3 is CASSLQRLQPQHF. Here the CDR3 DNA reads TGTGCCAGCAGCTTGCAGAGGCTCCAGCCCCAGCATTTT. The J gene is TRBJ1-5, the V gene TRBV7-8; D not certain. This CDR3 is built from 13 residues. The V gene lost 3 bases and the J gene lost 7 bases, with 10 bases spanning the gap. Germline-derived CDR1 and CDR2 are SGHVS and FQNEAQ.

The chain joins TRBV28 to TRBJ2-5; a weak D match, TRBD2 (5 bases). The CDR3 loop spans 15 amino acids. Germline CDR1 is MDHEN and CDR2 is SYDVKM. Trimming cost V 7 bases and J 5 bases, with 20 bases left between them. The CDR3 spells CASTITGTAVETQYF. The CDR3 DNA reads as TGTGCCAGCACCATTACGGGAACGGCGGTTGAGACCCAGTACTTC.

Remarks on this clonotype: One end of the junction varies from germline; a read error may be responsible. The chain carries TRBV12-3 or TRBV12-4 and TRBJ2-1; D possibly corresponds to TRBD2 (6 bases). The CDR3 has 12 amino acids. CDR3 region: CASSLVADERFF. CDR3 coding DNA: TGTGCCAGCAGTTTAGTAGCGGATGAGCGGTTCTTC.

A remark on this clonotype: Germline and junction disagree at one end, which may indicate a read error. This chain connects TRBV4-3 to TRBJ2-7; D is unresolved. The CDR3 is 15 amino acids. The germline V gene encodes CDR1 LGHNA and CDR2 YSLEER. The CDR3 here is CASGQDYSSSYEQYF. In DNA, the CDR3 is TGCGCCAGCGGCCAAGATTATTCCAGCTCCTACGAGCAGTACTTC.

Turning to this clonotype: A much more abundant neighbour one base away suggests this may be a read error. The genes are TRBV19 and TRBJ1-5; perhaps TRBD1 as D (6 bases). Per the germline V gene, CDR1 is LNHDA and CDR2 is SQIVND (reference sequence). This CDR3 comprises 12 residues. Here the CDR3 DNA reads TGTGCCAGTACCCAGGGGAGTCAGCCCCGGCATTTT. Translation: CASTQGSQPRHF. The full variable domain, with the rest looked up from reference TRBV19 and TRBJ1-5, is DGGITQSPKYLFRKEGQNVTLSCEQNLNHDAMYWYRQDPGQGLRLIYYSQIVNDFQKGDIAEGYSVSREKKESFPLTVTSAQKNPTAFYLCASTQGSQPRHFGDGTRLSIL.

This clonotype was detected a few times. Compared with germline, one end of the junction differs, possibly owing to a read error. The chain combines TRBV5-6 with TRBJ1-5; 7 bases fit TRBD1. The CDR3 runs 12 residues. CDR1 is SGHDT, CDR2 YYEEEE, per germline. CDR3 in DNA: TGTGCCAGCGGCTTGGGGCAGGGGGCCCAGCATTTT. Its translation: CASGLGQGAQHF.

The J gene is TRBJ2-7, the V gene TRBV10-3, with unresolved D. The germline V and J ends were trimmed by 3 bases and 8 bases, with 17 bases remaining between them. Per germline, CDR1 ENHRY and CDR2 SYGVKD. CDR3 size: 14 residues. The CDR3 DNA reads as TGTGCCATCAGTGACCCGGACGCTGCTGATCAGCAGTACTTC. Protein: CAISDPDAADQQYF.

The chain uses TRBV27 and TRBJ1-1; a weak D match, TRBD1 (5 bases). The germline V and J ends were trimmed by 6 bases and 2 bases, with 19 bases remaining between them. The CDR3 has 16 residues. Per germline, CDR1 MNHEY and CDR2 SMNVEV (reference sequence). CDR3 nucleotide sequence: TGTGCCAGCAGGGTAGTAGGGTTGGGGACCAACACTGAAGCTTTCTTT. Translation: CASRVVGLGTNTEAFF.

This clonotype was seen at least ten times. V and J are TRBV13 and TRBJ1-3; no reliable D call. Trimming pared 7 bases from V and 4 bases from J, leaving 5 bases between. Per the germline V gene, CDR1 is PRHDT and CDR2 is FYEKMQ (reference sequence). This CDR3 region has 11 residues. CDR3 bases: TGTGCCAGCACCGAAGGAAACACCATATATTTT. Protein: CASTEGNTIYF.